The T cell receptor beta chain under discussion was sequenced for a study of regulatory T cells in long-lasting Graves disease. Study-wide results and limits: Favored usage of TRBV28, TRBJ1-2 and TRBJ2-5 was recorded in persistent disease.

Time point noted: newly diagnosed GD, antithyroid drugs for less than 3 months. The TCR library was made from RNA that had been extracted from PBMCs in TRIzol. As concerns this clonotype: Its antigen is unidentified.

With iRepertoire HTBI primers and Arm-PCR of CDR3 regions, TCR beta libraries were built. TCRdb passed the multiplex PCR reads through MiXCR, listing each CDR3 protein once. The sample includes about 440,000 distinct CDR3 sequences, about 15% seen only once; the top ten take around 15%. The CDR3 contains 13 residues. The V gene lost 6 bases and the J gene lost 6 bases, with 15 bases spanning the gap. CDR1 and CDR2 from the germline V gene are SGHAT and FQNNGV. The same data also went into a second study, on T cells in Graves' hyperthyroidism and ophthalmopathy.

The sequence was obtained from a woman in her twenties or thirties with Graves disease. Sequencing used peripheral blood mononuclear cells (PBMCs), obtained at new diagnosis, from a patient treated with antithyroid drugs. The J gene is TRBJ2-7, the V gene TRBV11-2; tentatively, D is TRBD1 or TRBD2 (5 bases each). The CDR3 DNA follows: TGTGCCAGCAGTTACACACGGGACGGCGAGCAGTACTTC. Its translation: CASSYTRDGEQYF.